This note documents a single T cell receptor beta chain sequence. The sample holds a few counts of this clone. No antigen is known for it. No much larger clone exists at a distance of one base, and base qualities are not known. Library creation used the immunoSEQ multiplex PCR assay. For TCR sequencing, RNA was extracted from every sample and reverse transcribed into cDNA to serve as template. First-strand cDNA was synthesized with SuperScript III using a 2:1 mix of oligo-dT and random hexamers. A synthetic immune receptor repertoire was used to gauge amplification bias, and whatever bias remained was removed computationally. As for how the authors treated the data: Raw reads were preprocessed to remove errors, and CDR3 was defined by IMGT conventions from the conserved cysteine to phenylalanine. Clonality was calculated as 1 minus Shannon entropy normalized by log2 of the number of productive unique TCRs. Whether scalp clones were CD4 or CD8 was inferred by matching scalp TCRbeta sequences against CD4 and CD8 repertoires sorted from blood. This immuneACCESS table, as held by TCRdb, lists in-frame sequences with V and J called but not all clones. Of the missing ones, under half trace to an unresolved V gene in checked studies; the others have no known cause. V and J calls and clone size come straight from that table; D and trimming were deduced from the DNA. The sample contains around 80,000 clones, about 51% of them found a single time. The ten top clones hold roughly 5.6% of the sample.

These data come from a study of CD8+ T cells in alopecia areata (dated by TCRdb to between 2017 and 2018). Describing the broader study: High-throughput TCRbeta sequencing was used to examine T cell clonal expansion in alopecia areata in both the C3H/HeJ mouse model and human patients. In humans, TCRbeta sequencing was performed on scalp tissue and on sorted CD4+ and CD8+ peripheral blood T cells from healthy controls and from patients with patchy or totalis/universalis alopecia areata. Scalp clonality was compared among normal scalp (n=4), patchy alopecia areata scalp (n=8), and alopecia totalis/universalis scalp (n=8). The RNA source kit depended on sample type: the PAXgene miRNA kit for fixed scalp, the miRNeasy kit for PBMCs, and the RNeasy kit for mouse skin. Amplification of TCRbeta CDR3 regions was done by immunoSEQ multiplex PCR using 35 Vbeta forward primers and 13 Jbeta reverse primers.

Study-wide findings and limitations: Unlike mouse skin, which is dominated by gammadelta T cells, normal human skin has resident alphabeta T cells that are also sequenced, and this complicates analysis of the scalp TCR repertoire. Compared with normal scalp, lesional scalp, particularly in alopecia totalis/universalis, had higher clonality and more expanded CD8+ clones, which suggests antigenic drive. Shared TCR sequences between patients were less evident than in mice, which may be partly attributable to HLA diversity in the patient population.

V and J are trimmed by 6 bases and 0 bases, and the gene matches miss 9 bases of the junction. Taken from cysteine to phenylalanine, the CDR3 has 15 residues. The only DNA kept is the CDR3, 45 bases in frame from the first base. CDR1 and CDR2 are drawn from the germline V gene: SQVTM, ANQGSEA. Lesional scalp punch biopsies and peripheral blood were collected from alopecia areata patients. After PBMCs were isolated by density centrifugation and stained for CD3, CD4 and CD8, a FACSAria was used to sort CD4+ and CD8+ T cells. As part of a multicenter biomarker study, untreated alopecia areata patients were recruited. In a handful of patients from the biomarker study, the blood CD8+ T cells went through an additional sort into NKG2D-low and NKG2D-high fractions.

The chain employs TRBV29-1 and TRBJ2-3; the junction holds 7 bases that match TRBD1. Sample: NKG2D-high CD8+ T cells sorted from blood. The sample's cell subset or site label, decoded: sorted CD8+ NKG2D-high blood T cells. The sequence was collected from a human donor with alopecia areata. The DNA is TGCAGCGTCCGAGAGCCAGGGGGAAGCACAGATACGCAGTATTTT. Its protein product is CSVREPGGSTDTQYF.